Shown below are 18 T cell receptor beta chains from a single sample sequenced in a study of neurological immune-mediated disorders. TCRdb passed the 5' RACE reads through MiXCR, listing each CDR3 protein once. Here the sample spans roughly 38,000 distinct CDR3 sequences, around 6.8% being singletons. Sequenced material: PBMCs. These receptors were taken from a woman in her forties in good health.

This clonotype was recorded at least ten times. The V gene is TRBV24-1, the J gene TRBJ2-1; D unclear. This CDR3 has 13 amino acids. In germline, CDR1 is KGHDR, CDR2 SFDVKD. The V end was cut by 2 bases, the J end by 4 bases, with 5 bases between. The CDR3 region has the DNA TGTGCCACCAGTGATTCGAAGTACAATGAGCAGTTCTTC. It translates to CATSDSKYNEQFF.

This clonotype was seen many times. V usage is TRBV20-1 and J usage is TRBJ2-3, with TRBD2 matching 8 bases. Trimming at V came to 3 bases and at J to 1 base, leaving 3 bases not matched to a gene. The germline V gene encodes CDR1 DFQATT and CDR2 SNEGSKA (reference sequence). This CDR3 is 14 amino acids long. This CDR3 is CSASHSGGTDTQYF. The CDR3 nucleotides are TGCAGTGCTAGCCATAGCGGGGGCACAGATACGCAGTATTTT.

This clonotype was observed a few times. A read error may explain this, as a much larger clone is one base away. This chain links TRBV18 with TRBJ1-1, with D perhaps matching TRBD1 (5 bases). The CDR3 covers 12 residues. Per the germline V gene, CDR1 is KGHSH and CDR2 is LQKENI. The CDR3 DNA follows: TGTGCCAGCTCGCCAACGGGGACTGAAGCTTTATTT. It encodes CASSPTGTEALF.

This clonotype was seen at least ten times. This chain uses TRBV5-1 with TRBJ2-1, with D uncertain. Trimming took 0 bases from V and 7 from J, leaving 11 bases between them. The CDR3 is made up of 14 amino acids. Germline V gives CDR1 SGHRS, CDR2 YFSETQ. This CDR3 is CASSLVSLVNEQFF. CDR3 sequence (DNA): TGCGCCAGCAGCTTGGTTTCCCTCGTGAATGAGCAGTTCTTC.

There are many counts of this clonotype. The CDR3: CASSLGTGVGQPQHF. CDR3 sequence (DNA): TGTGCCAGCAGCTTGGGGACAGGGGTGGGTCAGCCCCAGCATTTT. This chain joins TRBV5-5 and TRBJ1-5, with 9 bases matching TRBD1. The V and J ends lost 0 bases and 6 bases, in that order; junction bases with no gene match: 4. This CDR3 comprises 15 residues. Germline-derived CDR1 and CDR2 are SGHKS and YYEKEE (reference sequence).

The genes are TRBV19 and TRBJ2-1, with D hard to call. The germline V gene has CDR1 LNHDA and CDR2 SQIVND (reference sequence). The CDR3 runs 11 residues. Trimming removed 3 bases from V and 7 bases from J, with 4 bases in between. The chain's CDR3 is CASSIGNEQFF. CDR3 DNA sequence: TGTGCCAGTAGTATCGGGAATGAGCAGTTCTTC.

The table lists this clonotype with many counts. The rearrangement links TRBV9 to TRBJ2-5; 10 nucleotides match TRBD2. Germline lookup yields CDR1 SGDLS and CDR2 YYNGEE. Trimming at V came to 2 bases and at J to 5 bases, leaving 9 bases not matched to a gene. The CDR3 totals 16 residues. This CDR3 is CASSVQSGGDWETQYF. The CDR3 DNA sequence: TGTGCCAGCAGCGTCCAAAGCGGGGGGGATTGGGAGACCCAGTACTTC.

At least ten counts were recorded for this clonotype. The chain combines TRBV15 with TRBJ2-2; 7 nucleotides align to TRBD2. This CDR3 spans 15 amino acids. Germline CDR1 is LNHNV and CDR2 is YYDKDF (reference sequence). V shed 0 bases and J 7 bases; nucleotides not matched to a gene: 5. CDR3 nucleotides: TGTGCCACCAGCAGAGATCGGGCGGGAGACGGGGAGCTGTTTTTT. Its protein is CATSRDRAGDGELFF.

This clonotype was seen repeatedly, ten times or more. The chain couples TRBV5-1 to TRBJ2-1; no definite D call. Germline lookup yields CDR1 SGHRS and CDR2 YFSETQ. Trimming cost V 0 bases and J 7 bases, with 17 bases left between them. This CDR3 comprises 16 residues. The CDR3, as DNA: TGCGCCAGCAGCTTGGGAAGTGGTAGCCGAGGAAATGAGCAGTTCTTC. It codes for CASSLGSGSRGNEQFF.

The sample holds many counts of this clonotype. The chain links TRBV5-1 to TRBJ1-5; D not resolved. Trimming stripped 0 bases from V and 5 bases from J, with 12 bases between. This CDR3 contains 15 residues. Germline assignment: CDR1 SGHRS and CDR2 YFSETQ. The CDR3 is CASSLEDPRDQPQHF. The CDR3 bases are TGCGCCAGCAGCTTGGAGGACCCAAGGGATCAGCCCCAGCATTTT.

On this clonotype: This CDR3 fails to terminate in the conserved phenylalanine or tryptophan, so it likely reflects a read error. The V gene is TRBV10-3, the J gene TRBJ2-1; TRBD2 aligns across 14 bases. The V segment lost 11 bases and the J segment 5 bases; nucleotides outside the gene matches: 8. The CDR3 loop spans 15 amino acids. The germline V gene has CDR1 ENHRY and CDR2 SYGVKD. The CDR3 region has the DNA TGTGCCGACGCGGGACTAGCGGGAGTGAACAATGAGCAGTTCCTC. Protein: CADAGLAGVNNEQFL.

The chain has TRBV27 and TRBJ1-1; D not certain. Germline loops: CDR1 MNHEY, CDR2 SMNVEV (reference sequence). Between the trimmed V and J ends, which lost 3 bases and 2 bases, there was a span of 7 bases. The CDR3 sequence is 13 residues long. Here the CDR3 DNA reads TGTGCCAGCAGTTTCACGAGAAACACTGAAGCTTTCTTT. Translation gives CASSFTRNTEAFF.

This clonotype appeared many times. CDR3 DNA sequence: TGCGCCAGCAGCCACAGGACAGGGAGCTACAATGAGCAGTTCTTC. The encoded protein is CASSHRTGSYNEQFF. This chain links TRBV5-1 with TRBJ2-1; 8 bases align to TRBD1. V shed 4 bases and J 3 bases; nucleotides not matched to a gene: 6. Germline CDR1 reads SGHRS; CDR2 reads YFSETQ. This CDR3 spans 15 amino acids. The full variable domain, completed using reference TRBV5-1 and TRBJ2-1, is KAGVTQTPRYLIKTRGQQVTLSCSPISGHRSVSWYQQTPGQGLQFLFEYFSETQRNKGNFPGRFSGRQFSNSRSEMNVSTLELGDSALYLCASSHRTGSYNEQFFGPGTRLTVL.

This chain uses TRBV27 with TRBJ2-1; tentative D call: TRBD2 (6 bases). The CDR3 sequence is 15 residues long. CDR1 is MNHEY, CDR2 SMNVEV, per germline (reference sequence). Trimming left V 3 bases short and J 5 bases short, with 14 bases between. CDR3 sequence (DNA): TGTGCCAGCAGTTTTGGGGGGAGTAGCCACAATGAGCAGTTCTTC. It encodes CASSFGGSSHNEQFF.

This clonotype was observed many times. The CDR3 DNA reads TGTGCCAGCAGCCGAAGACAGTATAATTCCTACGAGCAGTACTTC. Amino acid sequence: CASSRRQYNSYEQYF. The rearrangement uses TRBV13 and TRBJ2-7; maybe TRBD1 (5 bases). This CDR3 has 15 residues. Germline V lookup: CDR1 PRHDT, CDR2 FYEKMQ (reference sequence). V lost 5 bases and J 1 base, leaving 15 bases between the germline ends.

This clonotype was recorded at least ten times. The chain joins TRBV5-1 to TRBJ1-5; 9 nucleotides line up with TRBD1. CDR1 and CDR2 (germline): SGHRS, YFSETQ. Germline trimming cut 8 bases from V and 7 bases from J; bases unmatched to any gene: 7. The length of the CDR3 is 13 residues. The DNA for the CDR3 is TGCGCCAGGGGACAGGGAGGAGGCCAGCCCCAGCATTTT. This encodes CARGQGGGQPQHF.

This clonotype has ten or more counts. V gene TRBV29-1 combines with J gene TRBJ1-1; no firm D call. Trimming left V 3 bases short and J 1 base short, with 6 bases between. CDR3 size: 12 residues. The germline V gene has CDR1 SQVTM and CDR2 ANQGSEA. The CDR3 nucleotides read TGCAGCGTTGATAAGGGGAACACTGAAGCTTTCTTT. Translated: CSVDKGNTEAFF.

The sample holds a few counts of this clonotype. The gene calls are TRBV5-1 and TRBJ2-5; the D is unclear. Germline lookup yields CDR1 SGHRS and CDR2 YFSETQ. V lost 0 bases, J lost 5 bases, and 11 bases lay in between. The CDR3 length is 14 residues. CDR3 protein: CASSLGIGQETQYF. The CDR3 DNA reads TGCGCCAGCAGCTTGGGCATAGGGCAGGAGACCCAGTACTTC.